One sample yielded the 24 T cell receptor beta chains listed below, sequenced in a study of T cell changes during pregnancy in multiple sclerosis. The method was immunoSEQ multiplex PCR; TCRdb's version includes in-frame clones alone and lacks a portion of them. The table lists tens of thousands of clones, 85% to 90% of them singletons, with roughly 1.2% in the top ten. The sequenced sample was CD4+ T cells from peripheral blood mononuclear cells, obtained in the first trimester of pregnancy. Source of these receptors: a female donor with multiple sclerosis, enrolled in a pregnancy study.

This chain joins TRBV12-5 and TRBJ2-1, with 8 nucleotides matching TRBD2. With 5 bases clipped from V and 0 bases from J, the junction kept 18 bases outside the gene matches. The CDR3 consists of 20 residues. The germline gives CDR1 LGHNT, CDR2 FRNRAP. CDR3 DNA: TGTGCTAGTGGTCCTCAATATGGACTAGCCGGAGTGGACTCCTACAATGAGCAGTTCTTC. This codes for CASGPQYGLAGVDSYNEQFF.

The count of this clone is one. The chain is built from TRBV11-2 and TRBJ2-7, with 7 bases matching TRBD2. The CDR3 sequence is 13 residues long. The V gene end was trimmed by 8 bases and the J gene end by 2 bases; junction bases not matched to a gene: 6. Germline V gene data show CDR1 as SGHAT and CDR2 as FQNNGV. This chain's CDR3 is CASSVGGPYEQYF. The CDR3 region has the DNA TGTGCCAGCTCAGTGGGAGGGCCCTACGAGCAGTACTTC.

The chain combines TRBV7-9 with TRBJ2-1; D is unclear. The CDR3 has 12 residues. V gave up 5 bases and J gave up 6 bases, with 8 bases separating them. Germline CDR1 and CDR2: SEHNR and FQNEAQ (reference sequence). CDR3 loop: CASSPESNEQFF. CDR3 DNA sequence: TGTGCCAGCAGCCCCGAGTCCAATGAGCAGTTCTTC. Drawing the rest from reference TRBV7-9 and TRBJ2-1, the complete variable domain is DTGVSQNPRHKITKRGQNVTFRCDPISEHNRLYWYRQTLGQGPEFLTYFQNEAQLEKSRLLSDRFSAERPKGSFSTLEIQRTEQGDSAMYLCASSPESNEQFFGPGTRLTVL.

In its sample, this clone was seen once. J is TRBJ2-1 and V is TRBV19, with D possibly matching TRBD1 (7 bases). Germline CDR1 LNHDA, CDR2 SQIVND (reference sequence). Trimming removed 8 bases at V and 2 bases at J, with 13 bases between. CDR3 size: 14 residues. In DNA form, the CDR3 reads TGTGCCAGTGCATCAGGGGGGACCTACAATGAGCAGTTCTTC. Protein sequence: CASASGGTYNEQFF.

This clone appeared once. This rearrangement joins TRBV7-2 to TRBJ1-2; 9 bases align to TRBD1. The CDR3 is 14 amino acids. J was trimmed by 2 bases and V by 5 bases; bases with no gene match: 3. In germline, CDR1 is SGHTA, CDR2 FQGNSA. CDR3 coding DNA: TGTGCCAGCAGCGAAGGACAGGGGAACTATGGCTACACCTTC. Amino acids: CASSEGQGNYGYTF.

This clone was seen only once. This rearrangement joins TRBV29-1 to TRBJ1-1, with 9 positions matching TRBD1. CDR1 and CDR2 (germline): SQVTM, ANQGSEA. V shed 6 bases, J shed 1 base, and the junction held 6 bases outside the gene matches. CDR3 length equals 14 residues. The CDR3 reads CSVPQGAPNTEAFF. CDR3 coding DNA: TGCAGCGTCCCACAGGGGGCCCCGAACACTGAAGCTTTCTTT.

The chain joins TRBV6-6 to TRBJ1-3; 7 bases line up with TRBD1. The V and J ends lost 7 bases and 4 bases, in that order; junction bases with no gene match: 10. The CDR3 spans 15 residues. Germline values: CDR1 MNHNY, CDR2 SVGAGI (reference sequence). CDR3 loop: CASTVTTGTGNTIYF. CDR3 in DNA: TGTGCCAGCACCGTGACGACAGGGACCGGAAACACCATATATTTT.

The chain links TRBV7-9 to TRBJ2-7; TRBD2 might be the D (5 bases). From germline, CDR1 is SEHNR and CDR2 FQNEAQ (reference sequence). The CDR3 runs 13 residues. Trimming cost V 3 bases and J 3 bases, with 9 bases left between them. Here the CDR3 DNA reads TGTGCCAGCAGCTTGGAGGAGAACTACGAGCAGTACTTC. It translates to CASSLEENYEQYF.

This clone turned up a few times. The rearrangement joins TRBV2 to TRBJ1-2; D might be TRBD1 (5 bases). V was cut by 6 bases and J by 4 bases, with 12 bases left in between. CDR3 size: 13 residues. Per germline, CDR1 SNHLY and CDR2 FYNNEI. CDR3 in DNA: TGTGCCAGCAGGCTTGGGGCGAGCTATGGCTACACCTTC. Translation: CASRLGASYGYTF.

The rearrangement links TRBV10-2 to TRBJ2-7; D possibly corresponds to TRBD1 (6 bases). The germline V and J ends were trimmed by 6 bases and 2 bases, with 17 bases remaining between them. Germline V CDR1 and CDR2: WSHSY, SAAADI. This CDR3 has 15 amino acids. The CDR3 spells CASRPTGTLAYEQYF. The CDR3 DNA sequence: TGCGCCAGCAGACCTACAGGGACCCTGGCCTACGAGCAGTACTTC.

The chain joins TRBV30 to TRBJ2-1; 8 bases map to TRBD2. Germline V gene sequence: CDR1 GTSNPN, CDR2 SVGIG (reference sequence). This CDR3 region has 19 residues. V lost 5 bases to trimming and J lost 5 bases; unmatched junction nucleotides: 23. The chain's CDR3 is CAWGGSIAGYPSYHNEQFF. CDR3 bases: TGTGCCTGGGGGGGCAGCATAGCGGGATATCCAAGCTATCACAATGAGCAGTTCTTC.

The chain employs TRBV27 and TRBJ1-2, with D perhaps matching TRBD1 (6 bases). The CDR3 has 15 residues. Germline CDR1 and CDR2: MNHEY and SMNVEV (reference sequence). Trimming removed 4 bases at V and 7 bases at J, with 19 bases between. CDR3 bases: TGTGCCAGCAGTTCCAACGGTTTGGGGGCGGTTGGCTACACCTTC. Its protein is CASSSNGLGAVGYTF.

V and J are TRBV30 and TRBJ1-2; TRBD1 matches at 7 bases. This CDR3 region has 13 residues. With V trimmed by 3 bases and J by 6 bases, 7 bases remained unmatched. CDR1 and CDR2 (germline): GTSNPN, SVGIG (reference sequence). CDR3 bases: TGTGCCTGGAGCAGTGCAGGGGGACATGGCTACACCTTC. This gives the protein CAWSSAGGHGYTF. The full variable domain, completed using reference TRBV30 and TRBJ1-2, is SQTIHQWPATLVQPVGSPLSLECTVEGTSNPNLYWYRQAAGRGLQLLFYSVGIGQISSEVPQNLSASRPQDRQFILSSKKLLLSDSGFYLCAWSSAGGHGYTFGSGTRLTVV.

The chain employs TRBV6-5 and TRBJ1-6, with 8 bases that match TRBD1. Germline V gene sequence: CDR1 MNHEY, CDR2 SVGAGI. The CDR3 runs to 15 residues. Trimming cost V 1 base and J 9 bases; bases outside gene matches: 5. This CDR3 reads CASSYYETGGSPLHF. DNA of the CDR3: TGTGCCAGCAGTTACTACGAAACAGGGGGTTCACCCCTCCACTTT.

The V and J genes are TRBV5-4 and TRBJ2-7; 8 bases map to TRBD1. This CDR3 region has 15 residues. The trim removed 0 bases at V and 4 bases at J, leaving 6 bases unmatched. The germline V gene has CDR1 SGHNT and CDR2 YYREEE (reference sequence). CDR3 region: CASSLGWTGNYEQYF. CDR3 coding DNA: TGTGCCAGCAGCTTGGGCTGGACAGGGAATTACGAGCAGTACTTC.

This rearrangement joins TRBV6-1 to TRBJ1-3; D unresolved. The CDR3 runs to 12 residues. Germline lookup yields CDR1 MNHNS and CDR2 SASEGT. V lost 7 bases and J lost 4, with 8 bases in between. This CDR3 is CASISPGNTIYF. The CDR3 nucleotides read TGTGCCAGCATTTCTCCGGGAAACACCATATATTTT.

This rearrangement joins TRBV6-1 to TRBJ1-2; D is undetermined. This CDR3 comprises 14 residues. Trimming took off 3 bases at V and 3 bases at J, with 11 bases between the two ends. The germline V gene encodes CDR1 MNHNS and CDR2 SASEGT. In DNA, the CDR3 is TGTGCCAGCAGTGACCCAGGAAACGACTATGGCTACACCTTC. Encoded protein: CASSDPGNDYGYTF.

The chain combines TRBV20-1 with TRBJ2-7; D is unclear. The CDR3 extends over 10 amino acids. Germline V gives CDR1 DFQATT, CDR2 SNEGSKA (reference sequence). The V and J ends lost 5 bases and 3 bases respectively, with 5 bases between them. The CDR3 DNA reads as TGCAGTGCTCCTAACTACGAGCAGTACTTC. It specifies CSAPNYEQYF.

The chain carries TRBV11-2 and TRBJ2-3, with 10 bases aligning to TRBD2. V was clipped by 1 base and J by 2 bases; unmatched bases: 6. This CDR3 has 17 amino acids. In germline, CDR1 is SGHAT, CDR2 FQNNGV. CDR3 bases: TGTGCCAGCAGCTTAGTCCCAGCGGGAGGGTTCACAGATACGCAGTATTTT. Protein: CASSLVPAGGFTDTQYF.

CDR3 nucleotide sequence: TGTGCCAGCAGCTTAGCACAGGGTACCCAATACAATGAGCAGTTCTTC. Amino acid sequence: CASSLAQGTQYNEQFF. The V and J genes are TRBV7-3 and TRBJ2-1; the D gene is possibly TRBD1 (6 bases). The V end was cut by 2 bases, the J end by 4 bases, with 15 bases between. The CDR3 is 16 amino acids. CDR1 SGHTA and CDR2 FQGTGA come from the germline V gene.

This clone was observed a single time. This chain uses TRBV2 with TRBJ2-7, with 9 positions matching TRBD2. CDR1 is SNHLY and CDR2 is FYNNEI in the germline V gene. The CDR3 sequence is 15 residues long. The trim removed 4 bases at V and 0 bases at J, leaving 4 bases unmatched. This chain's CDR3 is CASSGLAGHSYEQYF. The CDR3 DNA reads as TGTGCCAGCAGTGGGCTAGCGGGGCACTCCTACGAGCAGTACTTC.

This chain links TRBV5-1 with TRBJ2-5; the D gene is possibly TRBD1 (6 bases). V lost 1 base to trimming and J lost 5 bases, with 15 bases between them. The germline V gene has CDR1 SGHRS and CDR2 YFSETQ. The CDR3 contains 15 residues. CDR3 nucleotide sequence: TGCGCCAGCAGCTTGAGCTTTAACAGGGCCGAGACCCAGTACTTC. Its protein product is CASSLSFNRAETQYF.

The rearrangement joins TRBV28 to TRBJ1-2; D gene ambiguous. The CDR3 totals 16 residues. The V gene's germline CDR1 is MDHEN and CDR2 SYDVKM. V was pared by 6 bases and J by 2 bases, with 19 bases between. In DNA form, the CDR3 reads TGTGCCAGCAGCCTCGGATCCGTCGGGAGAAACTATGGCTACACCTTC. This encodes CASSLGSVGRNYGYTF.

The V and J genes are TRBV5-1 and TRBJ2-5, with 11 bases lining up with TRBD2. The trim removed 4 bases at V and 9 bases at J, leaving 8 bases unmatched. The CDR3 length is 14 residues. CDR1 SGHRS and CDR2 YFSETQ come from the germline V gene. CDR3 protein: CASSLTSGAGAQYF. The CDR3 DNA follows: TGCGCCAGCAGCCTGACTAGCGGGGCAGGGGCCCAGTACTTC. Full variable domain (outside the CDR3, taken from reference TRBV5-1 and TRBJ2-5): KAGVTQTPRYLIKTRGQQVTLSCSPISGHRSVSWYQQTPGQGLQFLFEYFSETQRNKGNFPGRFSGRQFSNSRSEMNVSTLELGDSALYLCASSLTSGAGAQYFGPGTRLLVL.